The 27 T cell receptor beta chains below were found in one sample sequenced in a study of blood T cell repertoires in COVID-19. The repertoire was sequenced with immunoSEQ multiplex PCR; TCRdb's copy has only in-frame clones and lacks some. The table has 270,000 or so clones, approximately 86% seen once; the top ten hold roughly 3.1%. Sequencing was done on a sample of peripheral blood. Source of these receptors: a woman under 30 with acute or convalescent COVID-19.

The genes are TRBV28 and TRBJ2-1; tentative D call: TRBD1 (6 bases). Germline-derived CDR1 and CDR2 are MDHEN and SYDVKM. Deletions cut 8 bases from V and 4 bases from J, with 18 bases between. The CDR3 covers 15 residues. The CDR3 protein is CASSVRDRLYNEQFF. As DNA, the CDR3 is TGTGCCAGCTCCGTTCGAGACAGGCTTTACAATGAGCAGTTCTTC.

This chain links TRBV7-2 with TRBJ1-4; D is ambiguous. Germline V gives CDR1 SGHTA, CDR2 FQGNSA. The CDR3 totals 14 residues. The V end lost 2 bases, the J end lost 5 bases, and 9 bases lay between the germline ends. The CDR3 nucleotides read TGTGCCAGCAGCTTATCCGGGAGGAATGAAAAACTGTTTTTT. This gives the protein CASSLSGRNEKLFF.

V usage is TRBV6-2 or TRBV6-3 and J usage is TRBJ1-2; D gene uncertain. The CDR3 length is 15 residues. Deletions cut 6 bases from V and 0 bases from J, with 14 bases between. Germline CDR1 reads MNHEY; CDR2 reads SVGEGT. CDR3 region: CASSRADTSNYGYTF. CDR3 coding DNA: TGTGCCAGCAGCCGTGCCGACACTTCTAACTATGGCTACACCTTC.

V usage is TRBV10-3 and J usage is TRBJ2-1, with TRBD2 matching 9 bases. Germline-derived CDR1 and CDR2 are ENHRY and SYGVKD. CDR3 length: 17 amino acids. The junction had 12 bases not matched to a gene; V was cut back by 4 bases and J by 5 bases. This CDR3 is CAISGGGRALSNNEQFF. CDR3 DNA: TGTGCCATCAGTGGGGGCGGGAGGGCCCTCAGTAACAATGAGCAGTTCTTC.

The chain joins TRBV6-8 to TRBJ2-1; 11 nucleotides line up with TRBD2. In germline, CDR1 is MNHGY, CDR2 SAAAGT. The CDR3 loop spans 18 amino acids. Trimming took 8 bases from V and 1 from J; bases not matched to a gene: 13. DNA of the CDR3: TGTGCCAGCCGACCTCTAGCGGGAGGAACAAGGTCCTACAATGAGCAGTTCTTC. Residues: CASRPLAGGTRSYNEQFF.

This clone was detected a few times. The CDR3 bases are TGTGCCAGCAGACCGGGACTAGCGGATAATGAGCAGTTCTTC. Its translation is CASRPGLADNEQFF. The chain carries TRBV6-5 and TRBJ2-1; 11 bases line up with TRBD2. Unmatched junction bases numbered 5, after V lost 6 bases and J lost 7 bases. This CDR3 has 14 amino acids. Germline V CDR1 and CDR2: MNHEY, SVGAGI.

The V gene is TRBV25-1, the J gene TRBJ2-7; D possibly corresponds to TRBD1 (6 bases). Trimming left V 4 bases short and J 3 bases short, with 19 bases between. CDR3 length equals 16 residues. Germline CDR1 and CDR2: MGHDK and SYGVNS. The CDR3 nucleotides read TGTGCCAGCAGTGGAGCCGGGACATCCGGGGACTACGAGCAGTACTTC. Protein sequence: CASSGAGTSGDYEQYF.

The J gene is TRBJ1-5, the V gene TRBV2, with D possibly TRBD1 on 5 matching bases. The CDR3 extends over 15 amino acids. Germline CDR1 is SNHLY and CDR2 is FYNNEI. The ends were cut back, 1 base at V and 4 bases at J, with 11 bases in the middle. The CDR3 bases are TGTGCCAGCAGTGAAGACAGGCAACTTAATCAGCCCCAGCATTTT. Translation gives CASSEDRQLNQPQHF.

The chain recombines TRBV18 with TRBJ2-4, with no clear D. V was shortened by 3 bases and J by 0 bases, with 9 bases between the two germline ends. The length of the CDR3 is 15 residues. Germline V gene data show CDR1 as KGHSH and CDR2 as LQKENI. CDR3 region: CASSPFILAKNIQYF. The CDR3 region has the DNA TGTGCCAGCTCACCGTTTATCCTAGCCAAAAACATTCAGTACTTC. Together with reference TRBV18 and TRBJ2-4, the CDR3 gives the full variable domain: NAGVMQNPRHLVRRRGQEARLRCSPMKGHSHVYWYRQLPEEGLKFMVYLQKENIIDESGMPKERFSAEFPKEGPSILRIQQVVRGDSAAYFCASSPFILAKNIQYFGAGTRLSVL.

A few counts support this clone. J is TRBJ1-5 and V is TRBV5-1; D not certain. V lost 5 bases to trimming and J lost 5 bases, with 11 bases between them. The CDR3 runs to 13 residues. Germline V gene sequence: CDR1 SGHRS, CDR2 YFSETQ. CDR3 region: CASRTGVDQPQHF. The CDR3 DNA reads TGCGCCAGCAGAACTGGAGTGGATCAGCCCCAGCATTTT.

The chain employs TRBV7-2 and TRBJ1-5; D is unclear. V dropped 5 bases and J dropped 9 bases, with 11 bases sitting between them. The germline gives CDR1 SGHTA, CDR2 FQGNSA. This CDR3 has 12 residues. CDR3 residues: CASSIDPGPQHF. The CDR3 bases are TGTGCCAGCAGCATTGACCCAGGGCCCCAGCATTTT. Full variable domain (remainder filled in from reference TRBV7-2 and TRBJ1-5): GAGVSQSPSNKVTEKGKDVELRCDPISGHTALYWYRQSLGQGLEFLIYFQGNSAPDKSGLPSDRFSAERTGGSVSTLTIQRTQQEDSAVYLCASSIDPGPQHFGDGTRLSIL.

The V call is TRBV7-2, the J call TRBJ2-7, with TRBD1 matching 9 bases. The CDR3 is 13 residues long. Germline V CDR1 and CDR2: SGHTA, FQGNSA. V lost 2 bases, J lost 6 bases, and 2 bases stayed unmatched. The CDR3 loop is CASSLTGGSEQYF. CDR3 in DNA: TGTGCCAGCAGCTTAACAGGGGGCTCCGAGCAGTACTTC.

The gene calls are TRBV4-3 and TRBJ1-3, with D perhaps TRBD1 (6 bases). V dropped 1 base and J dropped 2 bases, with 15 bases sitting between them. This CDR3 has 17 residues. Per germline, CDR1 LGHNA and CDR2 YSLEER. The CDR3 protein is CASSQAPHGQTGNTIYF. The CDR3 DNA reads as TGCGCCAGCAGCCAAGCCCCCCACGGACAGACTGGAAACACCATATATTTT.

This CDR3 reads CASSVNGRGTDTQYF. The CDR3 region has the DNA TGTGCCAGTAGCGTGAACGGGAGAGGCACAGATACGCAGTATTTT. The chain links TRBV19 to TRBJ2-3; tentatively, D is TRBD2 (6 bases). Germline loops: CDR1 LNHDA, CDR2 SQIVND (reference sequence). The CDR3 totals 15 residues. V was pared by 6 bases and J by 1 base, with 14 bases between. Full variable domain (rest looked up from reference TRBV19 and TRBJ2-3): DGGITQSPKYLFRKEGQNVTLSCEQNLNHDAMYWYRQDPGQGLRLIYYSQIVNDFQKGDIAEGYSVSREKKESFPLTVTSAQKNPTAFYLCASSVNGRGTDTQYFGPGTRLTVL.

This clone has only one observation. V usage is TRBV4-3 and J usage is TRBJ2-1; 10 positions agree with TRBD2. Germline lookup yields CDR1 LGHNA and CDR2 YSLEER. The length of the CDR3 is 17 residues. J lost 4 bases, V lost 0 bases, and 6 bases had no gene match. CDR3 bases: TGCGCCAGCAGCCAAGATGCCGCTAGCGGGAGATACAATGAGCAGTTCTTC. It encodes CASSQDAASGRYNEQFF.

In its sample, this clone was seen once. The V gene is TRBV2, the J gene TRBJ1-1; tentative D call: TRBD1 (6 bases). This CDR3 contains 13 residues. V was shortened by 0 bases and J by 7 bases, with 9 bases between the two germline ends. Germline V lookup: CDR1 SNHLY, CDR2 FYNNEI. The CDR3 region is CASSEAAGVEAFF. Here the CDR3 DNA reads TGTGCCAGCAGTGAAGCCGCAGGGGTTGAAGCTTTCTTT. The full variable domain, in which reference TRBV2 and TRBJ1-1 provide the parts outside the CDR3, is EPEVTQTPSHQVTQMGQEVILRCVPISNHLYFYWYRQILGQKVEFLVSFYNNEISEKSEIFDDQFSVERPDGSNFTLKIRSTKLEDSAMYFCASSEAAGVEAFFGQGTRLTVV.

This clone was observed once. This CDR3 reads CASSQFGLAGEQFF. CDR3 in DNA: TGTGCCAGCAGCCAATTTGGACTAGCTGGTGAGCAGTTCTTC. The chain joins TRBV4-2 to TRBJ2-1; 8 bases map to TRBD2. V shed 2 bases and J 9 bases; nucleotides not matched to a gene: 6. The CDR3 extends over 14 amino acids. CDR1 and CDR2 (germline): LGHNA, YNFKEQ.

V is TRBV10-2 and J is TRBJ2-1; 8 nucleotides align to TRBD1. CDR1 and CDR2 (germline): WSHSY, SAAADI. After removal of 3 bases from V and 9 bases from J, the junction contained 16 bases not matched to a gene. CDR3 size: 17 residues. This CDR3 is CASSDIWGQENWGEQFF. The CDR3 DNA is TGCGCCAGCAGTGATATATGGGGACAGGAAAATTGGGGTGAGCAGTTCTTC.

This clone was seen only a few times. The chain recombines TRBV5-5 with TRBJ1-3, with 7 bases that match TRBD1. CDR1 and CDR2 from the germline V gene are SGHKS and YYEKEE (reference sequence). V shed 3 bases, J shed 0 bases, and the junction held 3 bases outside the gene matches. This CDR3 spans 15 amino acids. The CDR3 reads CASSWDSYSGNTIYF. The CDR3 DNA follows: TGTGCCAGCAGCTGGGACAGCTACTCTGGAAACACCATATATTTT.

The chain is built from TRBV30 and TRBJ1-2; 8 nucleotides match TRBD1. Germline V gene sequence: CDR1 GTSNPN, CDR2 SVGIG (reference sequence). This CDR3 contains 16 residues. Trimming removed 2 bases from V and 7 bases from J; junction bases left unmatched: 15. The CDR3 loop is CAWSTKEGQGAGGYTF. DNA for the CDR3: TGTGCCTGGAGTACCAAGGAGGGCCAGGGGGCGGGTGGCTACACCTTC.

The rearrangement links TRBV27 to TRBJ1-2; 8 nucleotides line up with TRBD1. This CDR3 is built from 12 residues. Looked up from germline, CDR1 is MNHEY and CDR2 is SMNVEV (reference sequence). Trimming cost V 6 bases and J 8 bases; bases outside gene matches: 5. DNA of the CDR3: TGTGCCAGCAGGGCAGGGGGCTGGGGCTACACCTTC. It translates to CASRAGGWGYTF.

This clone showed up just once. The V and J genes are TRBV5-6 and TRBJ1-2; the match to TRBD1 covers 8 bases. The CDR3 extends over 14 amino acids. Germline-derived CDR1 and CDR2 are SGHDT and YYEEEE. V trimming: 1 base; J trimming: 8 bases; junction bases outside the gene matches: 7. The CDR3 reads CASSLYSGGAGYTF. As DNA, the CDR3 is TGTGCCAGCAGCTTGTATTCAGGGGGCGCCGGCTACACCTTC.

This chain joins TRBV2 and TRBJ2-5, with 13 positions matching TRBD2. Unmatched junction bases numbered 12, after V lost 8 bases and J lost 0 bases. This CDR3 has 18 residues. Germline V gene data show CDR1 as SNHLY and CDR2 as FYNNEI. The CDR3 DNA reads as TGTGCCAGCCCCCCCACTAGCGGGAGGGCCCAGTACCAAGAGACCCAGTACTTC. Its translation: CASPPTSGRAQYQETQYF. Filled out from reference TRBV2 and TRBJ2-5, the complete variable domain reads EPEVTQTPSHQVTQMGQEVILRCVPISNHLYFYWYRQILGQKVEFLVSFYNNEISEKSEIFDDQFSVERPDGSNFTLKIRSTKLEDSAMYFCASPPTSGRAQYQETQYFGPGTRLLVL.

The J gene is TRBJ2-5, the V gene TRBV12-3 or TRBV12-4, with D maybe TRBD1 (5 bases). This CDR3 spans 13 amino acids. The ends were cut back, 2 bases at V and 7 bases at J, with 11 bases in the middle. CDR3 in DNA: TGTGCCAGCAGTTTACGACAGATGGGGACCCAGTACTTC. Its protein product is CASSLRQMGTQYF.

V gene TRBV19 combines with J gene TRBJ1-5, with D perhaps matching TRBD1 (5 bases). This CDR3 spans 16 amino acids. V was pared by 3 bases and J by 0 bases, with 12 bases between. Germline V gene data show CDR1 as LNHDA and CDR2 as SQIVND (reference sequence). CDR3 in amino acids: CASSITTAGSNQPQHF. CDR3 in DNA: TGTGCCAGTAGTATTACGACAGCCGGTAGCAATCAGCCCCAGCATTTT.

The CDR3 here is CASSDSGRRLNNEQFF. The CDR3 coding sequence is TGTGCCAGCAGTGATAGCGGGAGGAGGTTAAACAATGAGCAGTTCTTC. The V and J genes are TRBV6-1 and TRBJ2-1, with 10 positions matching TRBD2. Losses at the gene ends were 3 bases for V and 5 bases for J; bases not matched to a gene: 7. This CDR3 has 16 amino acids. CDR1 MNHNS and CDR2 SASEGT come from the germline V gene.

In this sample, this clone turned up a few times. The rearrangement uses TRBV24-1 and TRBJ2-5; the D is unclear. CDR3 length: 15 residues. With 2 bases removed from V and 0 bases from J, the gap between germline ends came to 9 bases. CDR1 KGHDR and CDR2 SFDVKD come from the germline V gene. The CDR3 nucleotides are TGTGCCACCAGTGATTCCCGCAGGAACCAAGAGACCCAGTACTTC. This sequence encodes CATSDSRRNQETQYF.